This T cell receptor beta chain was identified during a study of blood T cell repertoires in COVID-19. This clone came up once. At the DNA level, this CDR3 is encoded by other sequences in the same sample as well. Per the germline V gene, CDR1 is SGHAT and CDR2 is FQNNGV. The length of the CDR3 is 15 residues. V lost 1 base and J 2 bases, leaving 11 bases between the germline ends. In the original analysis: Researchers report that nucleated cell counts were estimated from reference gene primer amplification. Sequencing used immunoSEQ multiplex PCR; TCRdb keeps in-frame clones, though not all of them. The D gene and trimming were derived from the DNA, and the V and J assignments and clone size from that table. The sample records under 350,000 clones, less than 90% being singletons.

Sequencing was done on a sample of peripheral blood. The J gene is TRBJ1-1, the V gene TRBV11-2, with TRBD1 as a possible D gene (5 bases). The sequence was obtained from a human donor in a cohort sampled during active COVID-19. The CDR3 protein is CASSLGSGPNTEAFF. The CDR3 nucleotides read TGTGCCAGCAGCTTAGGGTCAGGGCCAAACACTGAAGCTTTCTTT.